This T cell receptor beta chain was profiled in a study of blood T cell repertoires in COVID-19. Study-level information: Samples representing acute and convalescent COVID-19 were sourced from the United States, Italy and Spain.

Profiling relied on immunoSEQ multiplex PCR, and the TCRdb table lists in-frame clones only, not all of them. The table has approximately 170,000 clones, 70% to 90% seen once. The V gene end was trimmed by 4 bases and the J gene end by 7 bases; junction bases not matched to a gene: 8. The CDR3 is 14 residues long. Germline-derived CDR1 and CDR2 are SGHRS and YFSETQ. Participants were placed into cohorts based on the clinical history they reported. Either two negative PCRs, clearance, or symptom resolution qualified Cohort 3 donors as recovered. This clone has a single count. This rearrangement joins TRBV5-1 to TRBJ2-1; TRBD1 matches 7 bases. Sequenced input: PBMCs or T cells enriched from blood (not recorded which). This sequence was found in a man in his forties or fifties who had recovered from COVID-19. CDR3 amino acids: CASSEGQITNEQFF. The CDR3 coding sequence is TGCGCCAGCAGCGAGGGACAGATTACGAATGAGCAGTTCTTC.